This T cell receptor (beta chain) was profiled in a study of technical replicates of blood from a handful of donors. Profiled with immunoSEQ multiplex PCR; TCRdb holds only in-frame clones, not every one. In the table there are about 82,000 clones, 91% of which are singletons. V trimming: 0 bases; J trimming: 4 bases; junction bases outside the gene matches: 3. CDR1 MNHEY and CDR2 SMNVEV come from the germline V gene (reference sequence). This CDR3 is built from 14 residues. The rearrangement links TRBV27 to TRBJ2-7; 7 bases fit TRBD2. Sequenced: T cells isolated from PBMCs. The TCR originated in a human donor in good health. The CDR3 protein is CASSLSARGYEQYF. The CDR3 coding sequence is TGTGCCAGCAGTTTATCGGCGCGGGGGTACGAGCAGTACTTC.